This T cell receptor (beta chain) was recorded in a study of T-cell memory formation after mild COVID-19 (dated by TCRdb to 2020 to 2022). For the wider study: TCR sequence clusters from the two donors were found to be largely donor specific. In two donors, T-cell clones that expanded and contracted after mild COVID-19 were followed by sequencing TCRalpha and TCRbeta repertoires longitudinally. The cohort was made up of two young adult volunteers, one female and one male, who were previously healthy.

The paper's findings and limits, for the study overall: The study included only a couple of mild cases, and larger cohorts that include severe cases with pre-infection samples were judged to be necessary. Contracting CD4+ clones appeared mostly in the CM and EM memory subsets, whereas CD8+ clones were enriched in EMRA. Some responding clones were detected in pre-infection memory, suggesting pre-existing cross-reactive memory T cells joined the SARS-CoV-2 response. Clones contracting from day 15 to 85 had balanced CD4/CD8 phenotypes, while a second wave expanding from day 15 to 37 was biased towards CD4+. Whether the second-wave clones peaking on day 37 were SARS-CoV-2 specific was not confirmed.

Ficoll-Paque density gradient centrifugation was the method used to isolate PBMCs. Sequencing relied on an Illumina NovaSeq 6000. TCRalpha and TCRbeta cDNA libraries were built by 5'RACE with constant-segment primers, adding sample barcodes and unique molecular identifiers. RNA was extracted from every sample with Trizol reagent. The libraries were amplified in two PCR steps, and the second step added a second sample barcode and Illumina TruSeq adapters. Sequencing of libraries was performed on an Illumina NovaSeq with 2 x 150 bp paired-end reads. From the authors' description of their analysis: With migec v1.2.7, reads were demultiplexed and then collapsed into UMI-guided consensus sequences. Using mixcr v2.1.11, UMI consensuses were aligned to TRA and TRB V and J templates and then assembled into clonotypes. Clonotypes were classified as expanded or contracted when called significant by both edgeR and NoisET, with noise models trained on biological replicates. For edgeR calls, a false discovery rate-adjusted p below 0.01 and a log2 fold-change threshold of 1 were applied. As an exploratory analysis of dynamics, PCA with hierarchical clustering was applied to max-normalized trajectories of the 1000 most abundant clonotypes. Separately sequenced CD4+ and CD8+ repertoires were used to assign a CD4 or CD8 phenotype to each responding clone. In-frame beta chains were kept once TCRdb had trimmed the public reads at Q25 with fastp and called clones with MiXCR. Duplicate CDR3 protein sequences are folded into a single record with the most common DNA and genes. TCRdb's processing, not the study's, gives the V and J calls here. In all, the sample holds 80,000 to 90,000 distinct CDR3 sequences, and nearly 25% of those were seen once. Around 40% of the sample lies in the top ten.

CDR1 and CDR2, looked up from the germline V gene, are MNHEY and SVGEGT. V is cut back by 4 bases and J by 5 bases, with 11 bases in the junction unmatched. Spanning cysteine to phenylalanine, the CDR3 consists of 16 amino acids. CDR3 DNA only is kept here, 48 bases in frame from base 1. Points on this clonotype: Its target antigen remains unknown. No much larger clone exists at a distance of one base, and base qualities are not known.

This TCR derives from a man between 18 and 35 years old who had mild COVID-19 (a few samples of this study predate the infection). The sample titles of this study are shuffled in the database, so cell type and time point are left out; the donor was told from shared clones. The source material was PBMCs or a T cell subset sorted from them (not recorded which). In this chain, TRBV6-2 or TRBV6-3 is recombined with TRBJ1-5; 7 junctional bases match TRBD1. CDR3 loop: CASSSRGDRVDQPQHF. At the DNA level, the sequence is TGTGCCAGCAGTTCCCGAGGTGACAGGGTTGATCAGCCCCAGCATTTT.